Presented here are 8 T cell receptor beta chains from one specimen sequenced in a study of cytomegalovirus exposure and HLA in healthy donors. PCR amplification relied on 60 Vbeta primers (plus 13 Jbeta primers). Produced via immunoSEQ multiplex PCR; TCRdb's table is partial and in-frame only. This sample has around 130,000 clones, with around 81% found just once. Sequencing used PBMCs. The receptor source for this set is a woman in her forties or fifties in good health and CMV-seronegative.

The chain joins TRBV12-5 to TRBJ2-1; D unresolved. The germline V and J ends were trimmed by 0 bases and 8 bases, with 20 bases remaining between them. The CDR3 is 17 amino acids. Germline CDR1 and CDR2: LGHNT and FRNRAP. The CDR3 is CASGLVVQVAGPYEQFF. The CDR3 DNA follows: TGTGCTAGTGGTTTGGTGGTCCAGGTGGCCGGTCCATATGAGCAGTTCTTC.

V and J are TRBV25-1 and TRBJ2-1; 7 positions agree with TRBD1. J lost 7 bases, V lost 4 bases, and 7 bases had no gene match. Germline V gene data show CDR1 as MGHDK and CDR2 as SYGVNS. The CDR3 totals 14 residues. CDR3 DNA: TGTGCCAGCAGTGCCGGACAGGCTAAGAATGAGCAGTTCTTC. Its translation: CASSAGQAKNEQFF.

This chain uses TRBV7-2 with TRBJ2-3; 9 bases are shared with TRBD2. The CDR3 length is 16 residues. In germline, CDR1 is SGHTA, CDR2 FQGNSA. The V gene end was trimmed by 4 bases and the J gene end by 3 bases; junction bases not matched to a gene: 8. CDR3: CASSSRVSGRTDTQYF. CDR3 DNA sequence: TGTGCCAGCAGCTCCCGGGTCAGCGGGAGGACAGATACGCAGTATTTT.

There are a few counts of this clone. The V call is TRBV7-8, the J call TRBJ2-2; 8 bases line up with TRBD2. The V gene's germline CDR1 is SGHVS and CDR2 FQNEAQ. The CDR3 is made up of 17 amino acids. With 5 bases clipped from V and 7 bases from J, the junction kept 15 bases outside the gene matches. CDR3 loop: CASSRRKWREVGGELFF. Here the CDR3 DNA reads TGTGCCAGCAGCCGAAGGAAGTGGCGGGAGGTTGGCGGGGAGCTGTTTTTT.

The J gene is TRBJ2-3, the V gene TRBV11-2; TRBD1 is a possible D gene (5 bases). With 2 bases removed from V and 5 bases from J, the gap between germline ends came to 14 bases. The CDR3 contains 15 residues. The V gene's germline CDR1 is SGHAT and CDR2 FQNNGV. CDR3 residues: CASSLQGLEGDTQYF. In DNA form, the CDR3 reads TGTGCCAGCAGCTTACAGGGCCTCGAAGGAGATACGCAGTATTTT.

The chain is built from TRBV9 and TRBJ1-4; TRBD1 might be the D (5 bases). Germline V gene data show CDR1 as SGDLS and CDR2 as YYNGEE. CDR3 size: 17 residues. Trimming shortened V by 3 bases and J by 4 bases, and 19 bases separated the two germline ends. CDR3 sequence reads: CASSAGGRVWGNEKLFF. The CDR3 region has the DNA TGTGCCAGCAGCGCCGGGGGGAGGGTCTGGGGTAATGAAAAACTGTTTTTT.

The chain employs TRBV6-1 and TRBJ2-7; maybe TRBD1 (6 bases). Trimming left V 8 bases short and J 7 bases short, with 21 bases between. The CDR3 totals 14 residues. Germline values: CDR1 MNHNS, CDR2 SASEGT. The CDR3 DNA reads TGTGCCAGCCCCTCGGGACACTCTCCTCGGGAGCAGTACTTC. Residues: CASPSGHSPREQYF.

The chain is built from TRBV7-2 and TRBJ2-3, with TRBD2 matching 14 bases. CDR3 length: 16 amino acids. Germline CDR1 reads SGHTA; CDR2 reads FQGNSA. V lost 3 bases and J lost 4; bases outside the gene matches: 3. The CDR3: CASSFGTSGSPDTQYF. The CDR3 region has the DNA TGTGCCAGCAGCTTTGGGACTAGCGGGAGTCCAGATACGCAGTATTTT.